A single T cell receptor (beta chain) is shown here with its context. Its recognized antigen is unknown. No base quality information exists; no much larger clone differs at one position. Repertoires were sampled multiple times during chemoradiotherapy, which allowed clonal expansion in the tumor microenvironment to be followed. This sample stems from a study of chemoradiotherapy in HPV16-positive cancers (dated by TCRdb to the early 2020s). Study-level background: Candidate HPV-specific T-cell clones and common TCR motifs were defined by functional T-cell assays performed on cells from two HPV16-positive patients. The study asked whether T-cell immunity against the HPV oncoproteins E6 and E7 changes during chemoradiotherapy and whether it affects survival. The candidate HPV-specific TCRs and motifs were then tracked in TCR repertoires from 86 patients with HPV-related cancers. What the work shows at the level of the full study, not this receptor alone: Among HPV16-positive patients, expansion of HPV-responsive T cells during chemoradiotherapy was associated with better recurrence-free survival. The functional definition of HPV-specific T cells was derived from only a couple of HPV16-positive patients, and the survival association was reported for HPV16-positive patients. Expansion of candidate HPV-specific clones and E7-related TCR motifs was observed in the tumor microenvironment during treatment, whereas no such expansion was observed for non-HPV-specific T cells.

From the cysteine up to the phenylalanine, the CDR3 has a length of 20 residues. The sequence is cut down to CDR3 DNA, 60 bases in frame from base 1. The germline V gene supplies CDR1 KGHSH and CDR2 LQKENI. Trimming costs V 1 base and J 6 bases, and their ends lie 28 bases apart. Library preparation employed the immunoSEQ multiplex PCR assay. The source is immuneACCESS, and TCRdb retained only in-frame sequences with V and J called. Part of the clones is not carried over; for the studies checked, unresolved V genes explain less than half of this, and the remainder is unexplained. In all, the sample holds tens of thousands of clones, and 93% of those were seen once. Approximately 19% of the sample is held by the ten biggest clonotypes.

The receptor's source is a human donor with HPV-associated anogenital cancer. Recombination connected TRBV18 to TRBJ2-1; TRBD1 is perhaps the D gene, given 6 matching bases. The input for sequencing was blood, taken from a patient who underwent chemoradiotherapy. The DNA sequence reads TGTGCCAGCTCACCACTGGGGACACTTAGTGCAGTATTTAGTCCCAATGAGCAGTTCTTC. It encodes CASSPLGTLSAVFSPNEQFF.